This entry is about one TCR beta chain. Its specificity is not known. The data belong to a study of identical twins. Broader study findings: Cross-sectional statistics underpinned the conclusions; the same donors were not followed.

Each CDR3 protein gets one entry after TCRdb re-called the 5' RACE reads with MiXCR. The table shows 450,000 or so distinct CDR3 sequences, with over 12% occurring only once. These same data were also listed under a study on yellow fever vaccine responses in identical twins.

The sequencing input was CD4+ T cells sorted from blood. The source is a woman between 18 and 29 years old in good health.

The CDR3 sequence is CASSLILPSYEQYF. In DNA, the CDR3 is TGTGCCAGCAGCTTAATACTCCCCTCCTACGAGCAGTACTTC. The chain recombines TRBV5-6 with TRBJ2-7; no firm D call. The CDR3 totals 14 residues. Germline loops: CDR1 SGHDT, CDR2 YYEEEE. Trimming took off 2 bases at V and 0 bases at J, with 9 bases between the two ends.